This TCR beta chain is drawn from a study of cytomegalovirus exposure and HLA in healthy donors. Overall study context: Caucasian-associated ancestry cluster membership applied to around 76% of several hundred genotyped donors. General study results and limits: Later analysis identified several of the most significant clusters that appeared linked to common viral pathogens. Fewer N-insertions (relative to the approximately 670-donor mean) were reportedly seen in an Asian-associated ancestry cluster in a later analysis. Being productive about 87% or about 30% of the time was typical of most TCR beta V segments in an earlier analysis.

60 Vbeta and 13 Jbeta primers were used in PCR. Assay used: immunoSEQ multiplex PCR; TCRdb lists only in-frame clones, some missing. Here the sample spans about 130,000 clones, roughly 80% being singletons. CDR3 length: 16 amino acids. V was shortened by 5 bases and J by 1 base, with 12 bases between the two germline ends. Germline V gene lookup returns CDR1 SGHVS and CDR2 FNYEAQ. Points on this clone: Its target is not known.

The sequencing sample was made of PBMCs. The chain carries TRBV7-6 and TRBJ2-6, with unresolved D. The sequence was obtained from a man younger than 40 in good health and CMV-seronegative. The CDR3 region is CASSLRANSGANVLTF. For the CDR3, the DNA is TGTGCCAGCAGCCTCCGAGCCAATTCTGGGGCCAACGTCCTGACTTTC.